The present T cell receptor beta chain was sequenced within a study of Graves' ophthalmopathy and Graves' hyperthyroidism. Whole-study context: Upon initial diagnosis and before any treatment, peripheral blood was collected. Points from the study as a whole: In blood, most expanded thyroid clonotypes above 0.001 frequency were also detected. Using a 13-signature model, the authors split ophthalmopathy from stable hyperthyroidism, with 87.88% sensitivity and approximately 78% specificity.

With respect to this clonotype: What it binds is unknown.

The length of the CDR3 is 11 residues. In germline, CDR1 is LNHDA, CDR2 SQIVND (reference sequence). Deletions cut 11 bases from V and 1 base from J, with 8 bases between. Amplifying from RNA transcripts, the study obtained TCR beta CDR3 regions. A first-round RT-PCR used HTBI primers, followed by a second-round multiplex PCR. TCRdb re-derived calls from the multiplex PCR reads in MiXCR, one entry per CDR3 protein. The data hold about 640,000 distinct CDR3 sequences, with over 40% observed a single time. The sequenced sample consisted of peripheral blood. The chain has TRBV19 and TRBJ1-2; D not certain. The receptor comes from an adult man with Graves' ophthalmopathy. Written as DNA, the CDR3 is TGTGCCTCCCGGGGTAACTATGGCTACACCTTC. This encodes CASRGNYGYTF. Based on the CDR3 plus reference TRBV19 and TRBJ1-2, the full variable domain is DGGITQSPKYLFRKEGQNVTLSCEQNLNHDAMYWYRQDPGQGLRLIYYSQIVNDFQKGDIAEGYSVSREKKESFPLTVTSAQKNPTAFYLCASRGNYGYTFGSGTRLTVV.